The source of this T cell receptor beta chain is a study of T cell responses to AZD1222 COVID-19 vaccine. The table came from immunoSEQ multiplex PCR; TCRdb's copy has only in-frame clones and leaves some out. The data contain over 100,000 clones, over 80% of them singletons. Germline V CDR1 and CDR2: LGHNA, YNFKEQ. The CDR3 has 17 amino acids. J was trimmed by 3 bases and V by 0 bases; bases with no gene match: 8. V gene TRBV4-2 combines with J gene TRBJ2-7; TRBD2 agrees at 10 bases. The receptor was derived from an adult in good health. This sample comprised peripheral blood, obtained on day 0 of AZD1222 vaccination. CDR3 nucleotides: TGTGCCAGCAGCCAAGAGTATTTTGGGACTAGCGACTACGAGCAGTACTTC. It codes for CASSQEYFGTSDYEQYF.